The 13 T cell receptor beta chains given below trace back to one sample, sequenced in a study of shared clonotypes between healthy human individuals. Using immunoSEQ multiplex PCR, the repertoire was profiled, and TCRdb retains in-frame clones only, with some absent. This table has some 92,000 clones, roughly half appearing once. The sequencing sample was made of PBMCs. These receptors were collected from a woman between 40 and 55 years old in good health. Some clones in this sample may be carry-over from other donors' samples.

On this clone itself: It is likely a read error: a sequence one base away is far more abundant. Other DNA variants within this sample encode the same CDR3. V usage is TRBV28 and J usage is TRBJ1-1; D might be TRBD1 (5 bases). Germline CDR1 reads MDHEN; CDR2 reads SYDVKM. The CDR3 consists of 15 residues. V was cut by 6 bases and J by 0 bases, with 14 bases left in between. The CDR3 reads CASRRSGLLNTEAFF. The CDR3 bases are TGTGCCAGCAGGCGTTCGGGGCTTTTGAACACTGAAGCTTTCTTT.

The chain recombines TRBV7-2 with TRBJ2-7; 8 bases agree with TRBD2. CDR3 length: 14 residues. Germline CDR1 SGHTA, CDR2 FQGNSA. V lost 5 bases to trimming and J lost 2 bases; unmatched junction nucleotides: 5. The DNA for the CDR3 is TGTGCCAGCAGCCCTAACGGGGGGGCCTACGAGCAGTACTTC. It is translated as CASSPNGGAYEQYF.

The chain joins TRBV27 to TRBJ2-1; D unclear. The ends were cut back, 3 bases at V and 0 bases at J, with 3 bases in the middle. CDR1 is MNHEY and CDR2 is SMNVEV in the germline V gene (reference sequence). This CDR3 spans 13 amino acids. This CDR3 reads CASSLSSYNEQFF. The CDR3 DNA is TGTGCCAGCAGTTTGAGCTCCTACAATGAGCAGTTCTTC.

About this clone: Given a far larger clone just one base away, this is likely a sequencing read error. The chain has TRBV30 and TRBJ1-2, with unresolved D. Germline-derived CDR1 and CDR2 are GTSNPN and SVGIG (reference sequence). Trimming took 4 bases from V and 4 from J, leaving 13 bases between them. This CDR3 has 13 amino acids. CDR3 in DNA: TGTGCCTGGAAGGCTCCCCCTAGCTATGGCTACACCTTC. Protein: CAWKAPPSYGYTF.

The gene calls are TRBV6-5 and TRBJ2-7; 7 nucleotides align to TRBD1. V was clipped by 7 bases and J by 0 bases; unmatched bases: 3. Germline V gives CDR1 MNHEY, CDR2 SVGAGI. The length of the CDR3 is 13 residues. The CDR3 sequence is CASTRTGSYEQYF. The DNA of the CDR3 is TGTGCCAGCACTCGGACAGGCTCCTACGAGCAGTACTTC.

This clone was picked up many times. CDR3 loop: CASSTLGVREAFF. The DNA for the CDR3 is TGTGCCAGCAGCACCCTCGGGGTCCGGGAAGCTTTCTTT. The rearrangement uses TRBV6-5 and TRBJ1-1; D remains ambiguous. V was trimmed by 6 bases and J by 8 bases, leaving 16 bases between them. CDR3 length equals 13 residues. Germline CDR1 MNHEY, CDR2 SVGAGI.

Ten or more counts support this clone. This sequence joins TRBV2 and TRBJ1-3; D call uncertain. Germline V gives CDR1 SNHLY, CDR2 FYNNEI. Trimming cost V 5 bases and J 0 bases, with 8 bases left between them. The CDR3 sequence is 14 residues long. The DNA of the CDR3 is TGTGCCAGCAGTCGTGATAACTCTGGAAACACCATATATTTT. It encodes CASSRDNSGNTIYF.

The genes are TRBV5-6 and TRBJ1-3; no firm D call. Germline CDR1 SGHDT, CDR2 YYEEEE. Trimming cost V 2 bases and J 0 bases, with 9 bases left between them. The CDR3 has 15 residues. CDR3 bases: TGTGCCAGCAGCTTAGAACGGGGCTCTGGAAACACCATATATTTT. Translating gives CASSLERGSGNTIYF.

On this clone: The same CDR3 arises from other DNA sequences in this sample as well. This chain links TRBV6-1 with TRBJ2-1, with 9 positions matching TRBD2. This CDR3 comprises 14 residues. Germline loops: CDR1 MNHNS, CDR2 SASEGT. The V and J ends lost 8 bases and 2 bases, in that order; junction bases with no gene match: 4. CDR3 sequence (DNA): TGTGCCAGCCTAACTAGCGGGCCCTACAATGAGCAGTTCTTC. It specifies CASLTSGPYNEQFF.

The CDR3: CASSHNPPGQDISNQPQHF. The CDR3 coding sequence is TGTGCCAGCAGCCATAACCCCCCTGGGCAGGATATTAGCAATCAGCCCCAGCATTTT. The genes are TRBV28 and TRBJ1-5; D is uncertain. V was cut by 6 bases and J by 0 bases, with 24 bases left in between. The CDR3 totals 19 residues. The germline V gene has CDR1 MDHEN and CDR2 SYDVKM.

This clone was recorded at least ten times. The chain joins TRBV10-3 to TRBJ2-7, with 15 bases matching TRBD2. There are 15 residues in the CDR3. V lost 6 bases to trimming and J lost 3 bases; unmatched junction nucleotides: 3. The germline V gene has CDR1 ENHRY and CDR2 SYGVKD. The CDR3 DNA follows: TGTGCCATCAGGGGGACTAGCGGGAGGTACTACGAGCAGTACTTC. This codes for CAIRGTSGRYYEQYF.

J is TRBJ2-2 and V is TRBV19; 13 nucleotides agree with TRBD2. The CDR3 totals 18 residues. V trimming: 4 bases; J trimming: 6 bases; junction bases outside the gene matches: 11. CDR1 and CDR2 (germline): LNHDA, SQIVND (reference sequence). The CDR3, as DNA: TGTGCCAGTAGTAAACCGGGACTAGCGGGAAGTGGTGCCGGGGAGCTGTTTTTT. Translating it yields CASSKPGLAGSGAGELFF.

This clone was counted a single time. V gene TRBV10-3 combines with J gene TRBJ2-1; maybe TRBD2 (5 bases). The CDR3 sequence is 12 residues long. Germline CDR1 is ENHRY and CDR2 is SYGVKD. V gave up 11 bases and J gave up 3 bases, with 11 bases separating them. The CDR3 coding sequence is TGTGCCTGCGGGTCGAACTACAATGAGCAGTTCTTC. Its translation is CACGSNYNEQFF.